This TCR beta chain stems from a study of T cell responses to AZD1222 COVID-19 vaccine. Study-wide findings and caveats: Spike-specific TCR breadth and depth rose after two AZD1222 doses. No day 14 peak samples; only post-peak repertoires were characterized. A mostly white British donor set with more females was recruited, and clonal diversity was possibly underestimated. Targeting of unmutated variant regions was reportedly seen in nearly half of spike-specific TCRs.

Germline CDR1 reads MNHNS; CDR2 reads SASEGT. The CDR3 loop spans 14 amino acids. V was shortened by 0 bases and J by 12 bases, with 15 bases between the two germline ends. To note about this clone: Its antigen remains unknown.

The repertoire was sequenced with immunoSEQ multiplex PCR; TCRdb's copy has only in-frame clones and lacks some. Altogether 150,000 to 200,000 clones are present, roughly 94% being singletons, with the ten largest covering approximately 5.5%. The receptor's source is an adult who received the AZD1222 COVID-19 vaccine. This chain joins TRBV6-1 and TRBJ2-1, with D unclear. Sequences were derived from peripheral blood, sampled 28 days after the second AZD1222 dose. CDR3 loop: CASSEALSVIGQFF. CDR3 nucleotide sequence: TGTGCCAGCAGTGAAGCGCTTTCCGTAATTGGGCAGTTCTTC.